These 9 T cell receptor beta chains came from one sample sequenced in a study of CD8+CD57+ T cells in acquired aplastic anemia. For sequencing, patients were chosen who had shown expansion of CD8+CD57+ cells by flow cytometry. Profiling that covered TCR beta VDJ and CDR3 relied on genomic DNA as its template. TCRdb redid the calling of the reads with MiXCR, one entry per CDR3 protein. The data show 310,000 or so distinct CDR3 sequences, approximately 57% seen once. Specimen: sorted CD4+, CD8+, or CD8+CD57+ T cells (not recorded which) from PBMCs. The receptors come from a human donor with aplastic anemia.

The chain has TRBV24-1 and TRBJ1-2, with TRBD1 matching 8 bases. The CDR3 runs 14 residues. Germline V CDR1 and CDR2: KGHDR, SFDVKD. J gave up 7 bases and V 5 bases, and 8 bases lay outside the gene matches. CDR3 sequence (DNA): TGTGCCACCAGTGGGTTCGGACAGGGTGGTGGCTACACCTTC. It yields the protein CATSGFGQGGGYTF.

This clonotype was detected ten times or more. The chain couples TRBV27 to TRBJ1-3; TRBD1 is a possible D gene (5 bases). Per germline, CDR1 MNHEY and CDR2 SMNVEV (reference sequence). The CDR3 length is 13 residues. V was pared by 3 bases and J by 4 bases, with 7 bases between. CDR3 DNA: TGTGCCAGCAGTTTCAGGGAAGGAAACACCATATATTTT. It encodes CASSFREGNTIYF.

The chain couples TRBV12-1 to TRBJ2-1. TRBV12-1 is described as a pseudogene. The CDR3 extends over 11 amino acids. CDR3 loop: CASSSQRRRFF. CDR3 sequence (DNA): TGTGCCAGCAGCTCCCAACGTAGACGGTTCTTC.

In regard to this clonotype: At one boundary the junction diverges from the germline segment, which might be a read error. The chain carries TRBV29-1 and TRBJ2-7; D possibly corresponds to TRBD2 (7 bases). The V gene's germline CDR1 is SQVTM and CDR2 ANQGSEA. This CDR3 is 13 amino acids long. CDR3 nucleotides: TGCGGCGTTGGGGACAATTGGGGGGGCGAGCAGTACTTC. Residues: CGVGDNWGGEQYF.

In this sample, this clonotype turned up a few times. As DNA, the CDR3 is TGTGCCAGTAGGGGCACTCCTGGGGCCAACGTCCTGACTTTC. It specifies CASRGTPGANVLTF. The chain carries TRBV19 and TRBJ2-6; D is ambiguous. From germline, CDR1 is LNHDA and CDR2 SQIVND (reference sequence). V was cut by 6 bases and J by 2 bases, with 8 bases left in between. The length of the CDR3 is 14 residues.

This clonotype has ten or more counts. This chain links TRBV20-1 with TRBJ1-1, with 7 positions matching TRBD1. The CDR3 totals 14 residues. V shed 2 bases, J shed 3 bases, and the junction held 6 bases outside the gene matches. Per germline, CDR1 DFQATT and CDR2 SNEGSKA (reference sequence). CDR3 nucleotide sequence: TGCAGTGCTAGAATTCCAGGGGGGGACACTGAAGCTTTCTTT. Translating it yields CSARIPGGDTEAFF.

In DNA form, the CDR3 reads TGTGCCAGCAGCTTAGAACAGCCTTGGGAGACCCAGTACTTC. Residues: CASSLEQPWETQYF. The gene calls are TRBV7-6 and TRBJ2-5; D not certain. Trimming stripped 1 base from V and 5 bases from J, with 11 bases between. Germline V lookup: CDR1 SGHVS, CDR2 FNYEAQ. The CDR3 sequence is 14 residues long.

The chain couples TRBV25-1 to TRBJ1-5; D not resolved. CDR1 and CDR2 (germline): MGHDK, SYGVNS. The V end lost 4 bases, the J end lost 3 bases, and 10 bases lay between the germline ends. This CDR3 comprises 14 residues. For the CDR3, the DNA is TGTGCCAGCAGTGGGGCAGCCCACAATCAGCCCCAGCATTTT. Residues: CASSGAAHNQPQHF.

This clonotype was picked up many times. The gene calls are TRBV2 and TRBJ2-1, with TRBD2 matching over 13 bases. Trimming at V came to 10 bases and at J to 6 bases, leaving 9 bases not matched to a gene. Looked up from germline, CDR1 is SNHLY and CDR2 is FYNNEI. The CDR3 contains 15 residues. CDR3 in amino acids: CANPSGTSGINEQFF. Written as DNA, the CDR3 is TGTGCCAACCCCTCCGGGACTAGCGGGATCAATGAGCAGTTCTTC. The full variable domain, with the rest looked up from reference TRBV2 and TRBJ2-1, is EPEVTQTPSHQVTQMGQEVILRCVPISNHLYFYWYRQILGQKVEFLVSFYNNEISEKSEIFDDQFSVERPDGSNFTLKIRSTKLEDSAMYFCANPSGTSGINEQFFGPGTRLTVL.